Sequencing of this T cell receptor beta chain was carried out in a study of vaccination and CD4 T cells after COVID-19. To note about this clonotype: The target antigen is unknown.

Cultured CD4+ T cell DNA was sequenced using the Oncomine TCR Beta short-read assay. MiXCR, applied by TCRdb to the PCR reads, yields one record per CDR3 protein. Here the sample spans 15,000 to 18,000 distinct CDR3 sequences, 40% to 60% being singletons. V was clipped by 3 bases and J by 0 bases, with 7 bases between them. The length of the CDR3 is 14 residues. Treatment meaning: approximately nine-day PBMC culture with coronavirus spike peptide pools or control peptides (ViraFEST assay). This chain links TRBV12-3 or TRBV12-4 with TRBJ2-3, with a possible D match to TRBD2 (5 bases). The clonotype originates from a human donor who had recovered from COVID-19. Sequenced here: CD4+ T cells from blood, cultured in vitro, sampled before SARS-CoV-2 vaccination. The CDR3: CASSLPGSTDTQYF. DNA for the CDR3: TGTGCCAGCAGTTTGCCGGGGAGCACAGATACGCAGTATTTT.